Listed below are T cell receptor beta chains from one sample, sequenced in a study of shared clonotypes between healthy human individuals. Only in-frame clones appear in the TCRdb table, and some are missing; sequencing was by immunoSEQ multiplex PCR. In the table there are about 490,000 clones, almost 80% of which are singletons. Sequenced sample: PBMCs. The receptors stem from a woman in her thirties or forties in good health. Some clones in this sample may be carry-over from other donors' samples. CDR3s include the opening cysteine and the closing phenylalanine or tryptophan. A D gene is named only where the DNA matches it firmly. Clone size is stated in some rows and not others, as once, few, many or a class when expanded.

>TRBJ1-1|TRBV25-1|NA|NA
TGTGCCAGCTCATCGACGCAGACTGGCACTGAAGCTTTCTTT
CASSSTQTGTEAFF
>TRBJ2-7|TRBV18|NA|NA
TGTGCCAGCTCAAAGGACTACGAGCAGTACTTC
CASSKDYEQYF
>TRBJ1-1|TRBV5-4|NA|NA
TGTGCCAGCAGAGTTCCGGACCAGAACACTGAAGCTTTCTTT
CASRVPDQNTEAFF
>TRBJ2-1|TRBV2|NA|TRBD1
TGTGCCAGCAGCCCCGGGACAGCCTACAATGAGCAGTTCTTC
CASSPGTAYNEQFF
>TRBJ2-3|TRBV11-2|NA|NA
TGTGCCAGCAGCCCCGGAATCAGGGTCAACACAGATACGCAGTATTTT
CASSPGIRVNTDTQYF
>TRBJ1-2|TRBV28|NA|NA
TGTGCCAGCAGTTCGAACAGGTACGGCTACACCTTC
CASSSNRYGYTF
>TRBJ2-7|TRBV5-4|NA|TRBD1
TGTGCCAGCAGCCGAAGAACAGGGGAAGGCTACGAGCAGTACTTC
CASSRRTGEGYEQYF
>TRBJ1-5|TRBV28|NA|NA
TGTGCCAGCCACCCTAGCAATCAGCCCCAGCATTTT
CASHPSNQPQHF
>TRBJ2-7|TRBV19|many|NA
TGTGCCAGTAGTATTGGGGGACAGCAGTACTTC
CASSIGGQQYF
>TRBJ2-7|TRBV4-1|NA|NA
TGCGCCAGCAGCCAAGTAGGGCTAGTCTCCTACGGGCAGTACTTC
CASSQVGLVSYGQYF
>TRBJ2-7|TRBV29-1|NA|NA
TGCAGCGTTGATTTGGCAGGGGCCACAACCTACGAGCAGTACTTC
CSVDLAGATTYEQYF
>TRBJ2-4|TRBV21-1|once|NA
TGTGCCAGCAAACCGGGACTAGCTATTAAAATTCCGAACATTCAGTACTTC
CASKPGLAIKIPNIQYF
>TRBJ2-3|TRBV7-8|few|NA
TGTGCCAGCAGCTTCTCCCCAACCGCAGCGGATACGCAGTATTTT
CASSFSPTAADTQYF
>TRBJ2-3|TRBV6-5|NA|TRBD2
TGTGCCAGCAGCTCAACTAGCGGGAGCTCGGTTACGCAGTATTTT
CASSSTSGSSVTQYF
>TRBJ2-1|TRBV9|many|TRBD2
TGTGCCAGCAGCGTAGCTGCTAGCGGGACTGATGAGCAGTTCTTC
CASSVAASGTDEQFF
>TRBJ1-1|TRBV29-1|NA|TRBD1
TGCAGCGTTGCCACAGGGGGCAACACTGAAGCTTTCTTT
CSVATGGNTEAFF
>TRBJ2-3|TRBV14|NA|NA
TGTGCCAGCAGCAAACTACGGGCAGATACGCAGTATTTT
CASSKLRADTQYF
>TRBJ2-7|TRBV5-1|few|TRBD2
TGCGCCAGCAGCCCGGGACTAGCGGGAGTTGCGTACGAGCAGTACTTC
CASSPGLAGVAYEQYF
>TRBJ1-5|TRBV28|NA|NA
TGTGCCAGCAGCCCCCCCGGGGGAGACAGCAATCAGCCCCAGCATTTT
CASSPPGGDSNQPQHF
>TRBJ1-1|TRBV10-3|NA|NA
TGTGCCATCAGTGAGAGGCGGGCCACTGAAGCTTTCTTT
CAISERRATEAFF
>TRBJ2-5|TRBV27|NA|NA
TGTGCCAGCCCACAGGGACAAGAGACCCAGTACTTC
CASPQGQETQYF
>TRBJ1-6|TRBV2|few|NA
TGTGCCAGCAGTGAAGCAGGGGATAATTCACCCCTCCACTTT
CASSEAGDNSPLHF
>TRBJ2-7|TRBV5-6|NA|TRBD2
TGTGCCAGCAGCTTGCCTCCCCTAGCGGGAACCCCCTACGAGCAGTACTTC
CASSLPPLAGTPYEQYF
>TRBJ2-7|TRBV6-5|NA|NA
TGTGCCAGCAGTTACTCACGGGGTCCCACCGAGCAGTACTTC
CASSYSRGPTEQYF
>TRBJ2-3|TRBV5-1|NA|NA
TGCGCCAGCAGCGCGTACGTAGGTAGAACCACAGATACGCAGTATTTT
CASSAYVGRTTDTQYF
>TRBJ2-7|TRBV27|NA|NA
TGTGCCAGCAGGGAAGGACGGCGCTCCTACGAGCAGTACTTC
CASREGRRSYEQYF
>TRBJ2-1|TRBV30|once|NA
TGTGCCTGGAGTGTAGGATTGGGTCCCGGGGAGCAGTTCTTC
CAWSVGLGPGEQFF
>TRBJ2-3|TRBV9|NA|NA
TGTGCCAGCAGCGGATCCACAGATACGCAGTATTTT
CASSGSTDTQYF
>TRBJ2-7|TRBV2|NA|TRBD2
TGTGCCAGCACCCCCCCCGGGGCGGGAGGGCGGGAGCAGTACTTC
CASTPPGAGGREQYF
>TRBJ2-3|TRBV13|NA|NA
TGTGCCAGCAGCTTAGCAGGGGTGAGCACAGATACGCAGTATTTT
CASSLAGVSTDTQYF
>TRBJ2-5|TRBV19|NA|TRBD1
TGTGCCAGTAGTACCGGACAGGGGGCTAGGGAGACCCAGTACTTC
CASSTGQGARETQYF
>TRBJ1-2|TRBV7-9|once|NA
TGTGCCACACCCCGCACAGGAAAATCTAACTATGGCTACACCTTC
CATPRTGKSNYGYTF
>TRBJ1-1|TRBV5-1|NA|NA
TGCGCCAGCAGCTACTCAGGGAACACTGAAGCTTTCTTT
CASSYSGNTEAFF
>TRBJ2-7|TRBV29-1|NA|NA
TGCAGCGTTGAACAGGGCGGCTACGAGCAGTACTTC
CSVEQGGYEQYF
>TRBJ2-7|TRBV21-1|NA|NA
TGTGCCAGCAGCATTGGACGCGGGAACTCCTACGAGCAGTACTTC
CASSIGRGNSYEQYF
>TRBJ2-5|TRBV29-1|NA|TRBD2
TGCAGCGTGCCGACTAGCGGGAGGCTATGGGAGACCCAGTACTTC
CSVPTSGRLWETQYF
>TRBJ1-1|TRBV6-5|NA|NA
TGTGCCAGCACCCAGGAGGTTGTGGCTTTCTTT
CASTQEVVAFF
>TRBJ2-3|TRBV7-3|NA|TRBD2
TGTGCCAGCAGCTTCCTAGCGACTAGCGGGAGTTCAGATACGCAGTATTTT
CASSFLATSGSSDTQYF
>TRBJ1-5|TRBV28|NA|NA
TGTGCCAGCAGTTTCTATGGCCGGGGGAGCGACAATCAGCCCCAGCATTTT
CASSFYGRGSDNQPQHF
>TRBJ2-7|TRBV11-3|NA|TRBD1
TGTGCCAGCAGCTTAGGGTCAGGGGGCACCTACGAGCAGTACTTC
CASSLGSGGTYEQYF
>TRBJ1-2|TRBV11-2|NA|NA
TGTGCCAGCAGCTTTAGGGCGACGGGCGACTATGGCTACACCTTC
CASSFRATGDYGYTF
>TRBJ2-5|TRBV2|NA|TRBD1
TGTGCCAGCAGAGGACAGGGGGCGAGTCAAGAGACCCAGTACTTC
CASRGQGASQETQYF
>TRBJ2-5|TRBV7-3|once|TRBD2
TGTGCCAGCAGCAGGGGAGGGATACAAGAGACCCAGTACTTC
CASSRGGIQETQYF
>TRBJ1-3|TRBV2|NA|TRBD1
TGTGCCAGCAGCGTAGGACAGGCCCTGGGCACCATATATTTT
CASSVGQALGTIYF